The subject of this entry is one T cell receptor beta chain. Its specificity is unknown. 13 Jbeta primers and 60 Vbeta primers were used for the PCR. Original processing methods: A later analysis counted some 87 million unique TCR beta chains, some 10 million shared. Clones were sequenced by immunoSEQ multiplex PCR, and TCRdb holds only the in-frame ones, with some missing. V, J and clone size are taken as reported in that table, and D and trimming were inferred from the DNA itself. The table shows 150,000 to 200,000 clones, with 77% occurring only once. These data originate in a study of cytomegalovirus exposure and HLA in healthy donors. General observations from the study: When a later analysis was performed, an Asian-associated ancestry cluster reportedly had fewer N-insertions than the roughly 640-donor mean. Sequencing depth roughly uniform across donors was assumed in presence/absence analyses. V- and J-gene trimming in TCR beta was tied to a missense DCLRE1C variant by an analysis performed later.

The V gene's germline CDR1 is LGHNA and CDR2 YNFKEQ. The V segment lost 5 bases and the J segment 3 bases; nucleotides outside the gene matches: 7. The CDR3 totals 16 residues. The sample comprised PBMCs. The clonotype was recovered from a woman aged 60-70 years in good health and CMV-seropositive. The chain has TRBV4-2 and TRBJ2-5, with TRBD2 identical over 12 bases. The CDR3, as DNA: TGTGCCAGCAGCTGGAGACTAGCGGGAGACAAAGAGACCCAGTACTTC. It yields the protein CASSWRLAGDKETQYF.